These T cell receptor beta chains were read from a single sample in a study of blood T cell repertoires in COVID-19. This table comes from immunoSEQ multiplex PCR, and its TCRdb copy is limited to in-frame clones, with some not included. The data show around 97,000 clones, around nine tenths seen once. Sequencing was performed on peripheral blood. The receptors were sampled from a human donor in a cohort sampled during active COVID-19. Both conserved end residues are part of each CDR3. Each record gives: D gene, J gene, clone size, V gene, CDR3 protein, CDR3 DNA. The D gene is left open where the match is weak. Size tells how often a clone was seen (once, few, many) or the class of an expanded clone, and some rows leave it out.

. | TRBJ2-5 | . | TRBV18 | CASSRPELGHIFYF | TGTGCCAGCTCACGACCCGAGCTAGGACATATTTTTTACTTC
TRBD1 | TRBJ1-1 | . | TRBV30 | CALDRGLTEAFF | TGTGCCTTGGACAGGGGGCTGACTGAAGCTTTCTTT
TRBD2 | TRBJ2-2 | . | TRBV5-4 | CASSLALAGVNTGELFF | TGTGCCAGCAGCTTGGCTTTAGCGGGAGTGAACACCGGGGAGCTGTTTTTT
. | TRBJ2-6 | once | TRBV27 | CASSPLGGASGANVLTF | TGTGCCAGCAGTCCCCTTGGCGGTGCCTCTGGGGCCAACGTCCTGACTTTC
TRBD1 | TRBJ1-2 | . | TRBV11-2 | CASSLAPWGLYRGHGGYTF | TGTGCCAGCAGCTTAGCCCCTTGGGGTCTCTACAGGGGCCACGGTGGCTACACCTTC
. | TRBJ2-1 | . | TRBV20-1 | CSARRGNEQFF | TGCAGTGCTAGAAGAGGCAATGAGCAGTTCTTC
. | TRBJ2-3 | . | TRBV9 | CASSVASRGLIEQDTQYF | TGTGCCAGCAGCGTAGCCTCTAGGGGACTCATAGAGCAGGATACGCAGTATTTT
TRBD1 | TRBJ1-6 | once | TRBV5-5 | CASTRGQGTSPLHF | TGTGCCAGCACCCGGGGACAGGGAACTTCACCCCTCCACTTT
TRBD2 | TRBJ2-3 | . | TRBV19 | CASSRTSTSGGTDTQYF | TGTGCCAGTAGTAGGACCTCTACTAGCGGGGGCACAGATACGCAGTATTTT
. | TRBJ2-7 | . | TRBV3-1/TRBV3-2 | CASSQADTDGYEQYF | TGTGCCAGCAGCCAAGCGGACACCGACGGATACGAGCAGTACTTC
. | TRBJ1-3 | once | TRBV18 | CASSQQGHGGNTIYF | TGTGCCAGCTCACAACAGGGACACGGTGGAAACACCATATATTTT
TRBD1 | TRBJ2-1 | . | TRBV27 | CASSLSAQGAYNEQFF | TGTGCCAGCAGTTTATCCGCCCAGGGGGCCTACAATGAGCAGTTCTTC
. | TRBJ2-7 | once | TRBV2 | CASRLRGQTYEQYF | TGTGCCAGCAGGCTTCGTGGACAGACCTACGAGCAGTACTTC
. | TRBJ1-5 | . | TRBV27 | CASSFTSGQPQHF | TGTGCCAGCAGTTTTACTTCAGGTCAGCCCCAGCATTTT
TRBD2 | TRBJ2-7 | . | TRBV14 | CASSQEWLAGAYEQYF | TGTGCCAGCAGCCAAGAGTGGCTAGCGGGAGCTTACGAGCAGTACTTC
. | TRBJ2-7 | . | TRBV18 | CASSPSATFYEQYF | TGTGCCAGCTCACCATCTGCGACTTTCTACGAGCAGTACTTC
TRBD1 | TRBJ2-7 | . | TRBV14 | CASSQLGQGPYEQYF | TGTGCCAGCAGCCAGCTCGGACAGGGACCCTACGAGCAGTACTTC
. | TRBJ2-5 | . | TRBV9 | CASSVWGEETQYF | TGTGCCAGCAGCGTGTGGGGGGAGGAGACCCAGTACTTC
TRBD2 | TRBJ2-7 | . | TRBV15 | CATSSQYSDLLAATYEQYF | TGTGCCACCAGCAGCCAATACTCTGACTTACTAGCGGCTACCTACGAGCAGTACTTC
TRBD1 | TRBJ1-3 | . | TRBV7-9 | CASRDSGTGGKNTIYF | TGTGCCAGCAGAGACAGTGGGACAGGGGGCAAAAACACCATATATTTT
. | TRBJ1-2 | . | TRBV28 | CATSQGDFRYTF | TGTGCCACCTCCCAAGGGGATTTTCGCTACACCTTC
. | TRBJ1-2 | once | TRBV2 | CASTRAYGYTF | TGTGCCAGCACGCGGGCCTATGGCTACACCTTC
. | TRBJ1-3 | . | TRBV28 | CASKKNLAPGNTIYF | TGTGCCAGCAAAAAAAATTTGGCCCCTGGAAACACCATATATTTT
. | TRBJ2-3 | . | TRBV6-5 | CASSPRGNTQYF | TGTGCCAGCAGTCCTCGGGGTAATACGCAGTATTTT
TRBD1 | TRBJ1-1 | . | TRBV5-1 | CASSPGTGGWLNTEAFF | TGCGCCAGCAGCCCGGGGACAGGGGGATGGTTGAACACTGAAGCTTTCTTT
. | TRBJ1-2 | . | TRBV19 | CASSRGRGGYTF | TGTGCCAGTAGCCGCGGAAGAGGTGGCTACACCTTC
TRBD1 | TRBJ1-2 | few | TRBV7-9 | CASSLQNFDRADYGYTF | TGTGCCAGCAGCTTACAGAACTTCGACAGGGCGGACTATGGCTACACCTTC
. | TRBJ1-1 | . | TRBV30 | CAWSLQQNTEAFF | TGTGCCTGGAGCTTACAACAGAACACTGAAGCTTTCTTT
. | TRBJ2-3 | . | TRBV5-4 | CASSLGGGNLDTQYF | TGTGCCAGCAGCCTGGGGGGCGGGAACTTGGATACGCAGTATTTT
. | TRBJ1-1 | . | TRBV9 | CASSPGTGYTEAFF | TGTGCCAGCAGCCCAGGAACAGGGTATACTGAAGCTTTCTTT
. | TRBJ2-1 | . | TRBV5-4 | CASSLGGNEQFF | TGTGCCAGCAGCTTGGGAGGGAATGAGCAGTTCTTC
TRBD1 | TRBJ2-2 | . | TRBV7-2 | CASSLYPGGVGGELFF | TGTGCCAGCAGCTTATATCCAGGGGGCGTGGGCGGGGAGCTGTTTTTT
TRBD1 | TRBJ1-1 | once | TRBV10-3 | CAISEGALNTEAFF | TGTGCCATCAGCGAGGGGGCCCTGAACACTGAAGCTTTCTTT
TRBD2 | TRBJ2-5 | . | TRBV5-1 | CASSLGIAGEETQYF | TGCGCCAGCAGCTTGGGGATAGCGGGAGAAGAGACCCAGTACTTC
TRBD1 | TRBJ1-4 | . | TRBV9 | CASTRGLDEKLFF | TGTGCCAGCACCAGGGGGCTCGATGAAAAACTGTTTTTT
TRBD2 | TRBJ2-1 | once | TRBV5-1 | CASSSAGVVNEQFF | TGCGCCAGCAGCTCAGCGGGAGTTGTCAATGAGCAGTTCTTC
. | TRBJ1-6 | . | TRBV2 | CASSERGKGGNSPLHF | TGTGCCAGCAGTGAACGAGGGAAAGGCGGGAATTCACCCCTCCACTTT
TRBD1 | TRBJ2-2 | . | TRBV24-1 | CATSVAPGQENTGELFF | TGTGCCACCAGTGTCGCTCCGGGACAGGAGAACACCGGGGAGCTGTTTTTT
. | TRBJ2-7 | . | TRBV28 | CASSHKTGTSYEQYF | TGTGCCAGCAGCCATAAGACAGGCACCTCCTACGAGCAGTACTTC
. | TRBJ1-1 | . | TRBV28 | CASSLIREAFF | TGTGCCAGCAGTTTAATCAGGGAAGCTTTCTTT
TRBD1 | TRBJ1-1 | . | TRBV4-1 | CASSPEDREGTEAFF | TGCGCCAGCAGCCCCGAGGACAGGGAGGGCACTGAAGCTTTCTTT
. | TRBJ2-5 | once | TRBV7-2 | CASSPRPGSETQYF | TGTGCCAGCAGCCCCAGACCAGGATCAGAGACCCAGTACTTC
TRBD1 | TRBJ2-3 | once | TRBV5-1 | CASSPDRGTDTQYF | TGCGCCAGCAGTCCGGACAGGGGCACAGATACGCAGTATTTT
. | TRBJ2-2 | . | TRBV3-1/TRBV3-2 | CASSQVSSGGRRAGELFF | TGTGCCAGCAGCCAAGTATCGTCCGGCGGAAGGAGGGCCGGGGAGCTGTTTTTT
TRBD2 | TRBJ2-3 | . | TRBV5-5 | CASSSATSGNGDTQYF | TGTGCCAGCAGCTCAGCGACTAGCGGGAACGGAGATACGCAGTATTTT
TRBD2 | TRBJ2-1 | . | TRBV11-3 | CASSLEGSGAQQFF | TGTGCCAGCAGCTTAGAAGGCAGCGGGGCTCAGCAGTTCTTC
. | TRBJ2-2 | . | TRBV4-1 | CASSWGAQRSTGELFF | TGCGCCAGCAGCTGGGGCGCCCAAAGAAGCACCGGGGAGCTGTTTTTT
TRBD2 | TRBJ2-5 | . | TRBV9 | CASSGPRASGQETQYF | TGTGCCAGCAGCGGACCCCGGGCTAGCGGACAAGAGACCCAGTACTTC
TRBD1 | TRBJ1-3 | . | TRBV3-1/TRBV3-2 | CASSPTGAGNTIYF | TGTGCCAGCAGCCCGACAGGGGCTGGAAACACCATATATTTT
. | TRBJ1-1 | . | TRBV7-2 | CASSRRGGNTEAFF | TGTGCCAGCAGTCGTCGCGGGGGGAACACTGAAGCTTTCTTT
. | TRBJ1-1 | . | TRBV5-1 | CASSIAHGTPVEAFF | TGCGCCAGCAGCATTGCCCACGGGACTCCCGTTGAAGCTTTCTTT
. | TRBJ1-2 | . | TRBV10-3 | CAISEAGQTTPYGGTF | TGTGCCATCAGTGAGGCCGGACAGACCACTCCTTATGGTGGCACCTTC
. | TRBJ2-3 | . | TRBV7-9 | CASSSRRTIQSTDTQYF | TGTGCCAGCAGCTCACGGCGGACTATCCAGAGCACAGATACGCAGTATTTT
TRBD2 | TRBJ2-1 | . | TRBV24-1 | CATSDPLAEMNNEQFF | TGTGCCACCAGTGATCCTCTAGCGGAGATGAACAATGAGCAGTTCTTC